This T cell receptor (beta chain) was identified during a study of blood T cell repertoires in COVID-19. Study-level background: The United States, Italy and Spain were the sources of the acute and convalescent COVID-19 samples. In each case, the material was cDNA or gDNA derived from T cells, B-cell-depleted T cells, or PBMCs.

Seattle enrolled patients during active infection and tracked them longitudinally. As originally analysed: Amplifying reference gene primers gave estimates of nucleated cell counts. Data came from immunoSEQ multiplex PCR; TCRdb stores just in-frame clones and leaves some out. V and J calls and clone size follow that table, whereas D and trimming were derived from the DNA. This sample has approximately 75,000 clones; 65% to 85% occur once, and the top ten carry about 13%. The CDR3 contains 12 residues. V was trimmed by 5 bases and J by 3 bases, leaving 7 bases between them. This chain links TRBV12-3 or TRBV12-4 with TRBJ1-1; maybe TRBD1 (5 bases). This clonotype originated in a middle-aged man with COVID-19, enrolled during active disease. The material sequenced was peripheral blood. The DNA for the CDR3 is TGTGCCAGCAGTGGGACTTACACTGAAGCTTTCTTT. Protein product: CASSGTYTEAFF.